This T cell receptor beta chain was obtained from a study of blood T cells in healthy people across ages (dated by TCRdb to the mid-2010s). For the wider study: In model experiments, template switching captured about one uniquely barcoded TCR beta cDNA molecule for every two T cells. To avoid experimental bias, donors of different ages were randomly spread across the sequencing lanes. Four age groups were formed from the donors: young (average 16 years), middle-aged (just under 40), aged (62) and long-lived (approximately 78). The study measured age-related changes in TCR beta repertoire diversity using deep sequencing normalized with unique cDNA molecular identifiers. The study analyzed two additional independent replicas of 1 million unique cDNA reads from the same blood draw for two donors, one aged 18 to 30 and one aged 80 or older.

The donors were 40 or so Caucasian individuals from Russia, aged roughly 6 to 90 years, who were systemically healthy. Each donor gave approximately 9.3 milliliters of peripheral blood, collected into EDTA-treated Vacutainer tubes. Ficoll-Paque density-gradient centrifugation was used to isolate PBMCs, with at least 6 million per sample. Total RNA, at least 5 micrograms per sample, was extracted from PBMCs with Trizol reagent. For every donor, an aliquot of PBMCs went through flow cytometry to measure the percentages of naive CD45RAhigh/CD27high T cells. Via the germline V gene, CDR1 is SGHTA and CDR2 FQGTGA. The CDR3 goes from the cysteine to the phenylalanine over 15 residues. The sequence is cut down to CDR3 DNA, 45 bases in frame from base 1. Trimming leaves V shorter by 5 bases and J shorter by 1 base, with the junction holding 8 bases beyond the gene matches. With regard to this clonotype: No antigen is known for it. Since a much larger clone is just one base distant, this may be a read error.

Preparation of the library involved 5' RACE. Sequenced using an Illumina HiSeq 2500. The second PCR ran for about 6 to 12 cycles and used a J-beta primer mix along with a sample-barcoded 5' primer. A unique molecular identifier was introduced onto each TCR beta cDNA molecule by a template-switch 5' adaptor carrying 12 random nucleotides. At least 2.5 million CDR3-containing paired-end reads were obtained from each sample. The Mint cDNA synthesis kit, primed by a TRBC-specific oligonucleotide, was used to synthesize first-strand cDNA from all RNA. Following uracil-DNA glycosylase treatment, all cDNA underwent a first 18-cycle PCR with the universal primers M1SS and BC2_uni_R. The paper's processing steps were these. For normalization, 1 million high-quality reads were randomly selected from each sample, with every read carrying a distinct molecular identifier. Reads with shared molecular identifiers were discarded instead of being binned into consensus sequences. MiTCR, run with a Q25 quality threshold and the strictest error-elimination algorithm, handled CDR3 identification, clonotype clustering and error correction. Lower-bound total TCR beta diversity was estimated with a nonparametric unseen species model using Euler transformation. TCRdb redid the processing of the public reads, applying fastp at Q25 and MiXCR, and retained in-frame beta chains. Identical CDR3 protein sequences are pooled into one entry, listed with their most common genes and DNA. The V and J calls and clone size come from TCRdb's table, not from the authors' own analysis. The sample data list more than 800,000 distinct CDR3 sequences, and 45% of these were observed just once. The ten largest clonotypes hold approximately 17% of the sample.

Broader findings and caveats from the paper: Observed TCR beta diversity correlated strongly with the percentage of naive T cells measured by flow cytometry. Observed TCR beta diversity per million T cells fell roughly linearly with age, and a significant reduction was already apparent by age approximately 40. Compared with the aged group, the long-lived group had more naive CD4+ T cells, fewer expanded clones and increased TCR diversity, suggesting age selection. Donor CMV infection status was unknown, potentially confounding age-related changes in expanded clonotypes. Because profiling used bulk unsorted PBMCs, naive and antigen-experienced compartments could not be compared conclusively. Estimates of total diversity based on one million sequenced T cells were considered lower bounds and underestimates.

The rearrangement joined TRBV7-3 to TRBJ2-7, and 7 junction bases match TRBD2. The origin of this receptor is a woman aged 60 to 75 in good health. Sequenced material: blood. For the CDR3, the sequence is CASSLLGGKSYEQYF. The bases are TGTGCCAGCAGCCTGCTGGGGGGGAAGTCCTACGAGCAGTACTTC.